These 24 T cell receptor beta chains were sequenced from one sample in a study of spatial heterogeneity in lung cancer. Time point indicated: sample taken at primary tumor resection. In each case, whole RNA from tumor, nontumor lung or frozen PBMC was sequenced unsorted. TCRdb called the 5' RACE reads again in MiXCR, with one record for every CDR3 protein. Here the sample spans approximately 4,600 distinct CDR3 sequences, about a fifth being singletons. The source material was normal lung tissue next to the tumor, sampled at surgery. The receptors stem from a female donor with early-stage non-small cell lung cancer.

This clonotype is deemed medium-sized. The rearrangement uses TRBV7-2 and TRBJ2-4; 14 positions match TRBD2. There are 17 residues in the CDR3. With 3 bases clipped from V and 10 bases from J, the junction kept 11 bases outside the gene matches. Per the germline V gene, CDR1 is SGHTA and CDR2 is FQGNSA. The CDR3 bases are TGTGCCAGCAGCTTGGGGGGACTAGCGGGAGTAACCCCTATTCAGTACTTC. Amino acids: CASSLGGLAGVTPIQYF.

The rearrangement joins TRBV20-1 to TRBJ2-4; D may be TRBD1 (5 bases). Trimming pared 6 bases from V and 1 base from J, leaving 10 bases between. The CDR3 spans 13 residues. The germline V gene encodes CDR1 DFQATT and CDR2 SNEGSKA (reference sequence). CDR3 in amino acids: CSAPTAAKNIQYF. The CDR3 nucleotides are TGCAGTGCCCCGACAGCGGCCAAAAACATTCAGTACTTC.

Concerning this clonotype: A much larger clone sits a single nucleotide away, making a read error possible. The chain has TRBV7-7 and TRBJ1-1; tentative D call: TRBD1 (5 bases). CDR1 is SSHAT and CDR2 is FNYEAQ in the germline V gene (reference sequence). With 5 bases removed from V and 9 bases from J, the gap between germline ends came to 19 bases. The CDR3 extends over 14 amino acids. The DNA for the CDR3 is TGTGCCAGCAGCCGGGGGAAGGACCCAACTCAAGCTTTCTTT. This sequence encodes CASSRGKDPTQAFF.

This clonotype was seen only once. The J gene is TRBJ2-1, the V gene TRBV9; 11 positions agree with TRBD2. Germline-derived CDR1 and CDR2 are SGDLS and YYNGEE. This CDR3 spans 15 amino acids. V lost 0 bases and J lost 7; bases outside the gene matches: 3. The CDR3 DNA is TGTGCCAGCAGCGTAGCTAGCGGGGGGTGGAATGAGCAGTTCTTC. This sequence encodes CASSVASGGWNEQFF.

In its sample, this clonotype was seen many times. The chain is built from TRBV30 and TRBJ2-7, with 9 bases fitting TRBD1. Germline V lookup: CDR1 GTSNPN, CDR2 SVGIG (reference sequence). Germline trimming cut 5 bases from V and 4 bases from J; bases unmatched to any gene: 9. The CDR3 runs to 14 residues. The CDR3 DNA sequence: TGTGCCTGGCTCCCACAGGGGGCCTCTTACGAGCAGTACTTC. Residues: CAWLPQGASYEQYF.

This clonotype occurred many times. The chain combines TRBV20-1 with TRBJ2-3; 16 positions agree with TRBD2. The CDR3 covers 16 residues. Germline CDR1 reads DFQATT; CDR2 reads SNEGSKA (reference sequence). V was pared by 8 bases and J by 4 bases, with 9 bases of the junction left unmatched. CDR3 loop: CSTPGLAGGPSDTQYF. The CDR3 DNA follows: TGCAGTACTCCGGGACTAGCGGGGGGGCCATCAGATACGCAGTATTTT.

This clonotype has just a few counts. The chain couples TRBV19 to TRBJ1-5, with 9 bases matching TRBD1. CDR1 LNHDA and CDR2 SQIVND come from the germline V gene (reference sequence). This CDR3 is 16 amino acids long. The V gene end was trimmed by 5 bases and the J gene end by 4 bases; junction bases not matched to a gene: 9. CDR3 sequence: CASSALTGGQNQPQHF. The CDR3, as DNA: TGTGCCAGTAGTGCCCTCACAGGGGGCCAGAATCAGCCCCAGCATTTT.

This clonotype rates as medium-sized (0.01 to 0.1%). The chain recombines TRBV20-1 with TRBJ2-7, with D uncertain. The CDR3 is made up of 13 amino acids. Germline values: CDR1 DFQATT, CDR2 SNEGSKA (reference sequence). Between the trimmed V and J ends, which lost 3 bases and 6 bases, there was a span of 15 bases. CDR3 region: CSARDASIPEQYF. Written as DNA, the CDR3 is TGCAGTGCTAGGGATGCGTCCATACCCGAGCAGTACTTC.

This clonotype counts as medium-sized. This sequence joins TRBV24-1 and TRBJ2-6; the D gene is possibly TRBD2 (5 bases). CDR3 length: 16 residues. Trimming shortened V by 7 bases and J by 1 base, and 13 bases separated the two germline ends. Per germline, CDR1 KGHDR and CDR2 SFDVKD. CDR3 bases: TGTGCCACCAGCCCTGGCGGGCCGTCTGGGGCCAACGTCCTGACTTTC. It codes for CATSPGGPSGANVLTF.

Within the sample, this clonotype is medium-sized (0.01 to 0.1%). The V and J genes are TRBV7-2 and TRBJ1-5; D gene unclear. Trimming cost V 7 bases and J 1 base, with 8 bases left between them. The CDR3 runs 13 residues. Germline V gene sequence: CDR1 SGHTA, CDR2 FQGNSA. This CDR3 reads CASTLGSNQPQHF. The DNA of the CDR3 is TGTGCCAGCACCCTGGGGAGCAATCAGCCCCAGCATTTT.

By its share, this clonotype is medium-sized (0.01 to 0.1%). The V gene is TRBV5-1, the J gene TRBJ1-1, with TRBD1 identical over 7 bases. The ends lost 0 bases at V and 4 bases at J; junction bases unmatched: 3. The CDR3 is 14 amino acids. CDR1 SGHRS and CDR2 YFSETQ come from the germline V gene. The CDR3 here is CASSLGQGGTEAFF. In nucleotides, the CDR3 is TGCGCCAGCAGCTTGGGACAGGGAGGCACTGAAGCTTTCTTT.

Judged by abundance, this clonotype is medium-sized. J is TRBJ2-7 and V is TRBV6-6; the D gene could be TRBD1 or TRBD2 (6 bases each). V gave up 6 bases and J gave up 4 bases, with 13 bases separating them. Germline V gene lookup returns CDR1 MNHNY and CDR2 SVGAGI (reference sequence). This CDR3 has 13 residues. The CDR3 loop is CASRALGGYEQYF. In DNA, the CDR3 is TGTGCCAGCAGAGCTCTAGGGGGGTACGAGCAGTACTTC.

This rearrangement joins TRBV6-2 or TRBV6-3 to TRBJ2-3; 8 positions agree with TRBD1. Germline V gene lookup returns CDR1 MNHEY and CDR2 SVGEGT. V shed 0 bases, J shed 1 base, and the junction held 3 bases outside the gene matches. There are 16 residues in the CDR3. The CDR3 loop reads CASSYSPGQGTDTQYF. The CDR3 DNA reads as TGTGCCAGCAGTTACTCACCGGGACAGGGCACAGATACGCAGTATTTT.

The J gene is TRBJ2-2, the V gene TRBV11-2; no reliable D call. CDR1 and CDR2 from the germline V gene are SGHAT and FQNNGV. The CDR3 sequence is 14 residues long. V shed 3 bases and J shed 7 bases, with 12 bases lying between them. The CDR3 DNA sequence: TGTGCCAGCAGCTTTATCCCAGAAATCGGGGAGCTGTTTTTT. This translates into CASSFIPEIGELFF.

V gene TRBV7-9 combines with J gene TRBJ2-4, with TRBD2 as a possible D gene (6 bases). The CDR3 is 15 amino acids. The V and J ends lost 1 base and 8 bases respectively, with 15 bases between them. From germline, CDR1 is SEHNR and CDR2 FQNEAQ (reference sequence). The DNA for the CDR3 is TGTGCCAGCAGCTTAGGAACGGCGGGAAAAGACATTCAGTACTTC. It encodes CASSLGTAGKDIQYF.

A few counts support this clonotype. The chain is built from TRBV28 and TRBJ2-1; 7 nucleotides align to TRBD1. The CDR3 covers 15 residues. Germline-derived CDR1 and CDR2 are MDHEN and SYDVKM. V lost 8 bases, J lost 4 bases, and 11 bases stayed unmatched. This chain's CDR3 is CASLVSTGLYNEQFF. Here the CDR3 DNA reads TGTGCCAGCCTCGTTTCGACAGGGTTATACAATGAGCAGTTCTTC.

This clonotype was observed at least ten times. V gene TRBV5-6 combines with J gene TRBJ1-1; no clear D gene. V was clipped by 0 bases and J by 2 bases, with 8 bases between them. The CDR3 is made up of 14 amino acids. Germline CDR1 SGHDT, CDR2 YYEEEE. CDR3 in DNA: TGTGCCAGCAGCTTGGGACAAAGAAACACTGAAGCTTTCTTT. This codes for CASSLGQRNTEAFF.

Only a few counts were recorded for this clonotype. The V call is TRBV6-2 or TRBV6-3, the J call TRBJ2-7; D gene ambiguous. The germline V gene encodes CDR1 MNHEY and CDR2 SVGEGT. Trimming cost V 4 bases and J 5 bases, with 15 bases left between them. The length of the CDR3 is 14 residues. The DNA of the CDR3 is TGTGCCAGCAGTTCGACGCTCCCGACGGACGAGCAGTACTTC. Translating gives CASSSTLPTDEQYF.

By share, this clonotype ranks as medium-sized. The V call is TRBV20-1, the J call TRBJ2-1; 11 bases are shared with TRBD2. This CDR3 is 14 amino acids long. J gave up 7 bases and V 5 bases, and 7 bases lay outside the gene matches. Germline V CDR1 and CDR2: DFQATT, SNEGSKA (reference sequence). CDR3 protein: CSASRLAGRNEQFF. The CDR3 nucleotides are TGCAGTGCTTCCCGACTAGCGGGAAGGAATGAGCAGTTCTTC.

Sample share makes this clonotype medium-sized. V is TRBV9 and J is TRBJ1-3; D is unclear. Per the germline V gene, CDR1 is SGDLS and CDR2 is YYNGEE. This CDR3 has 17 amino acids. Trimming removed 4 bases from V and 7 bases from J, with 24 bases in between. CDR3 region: CASSPLISPDGRNTIYF. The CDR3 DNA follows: TGTGCCAGCAGCCCGTTGATCTCACCGGACGGTCGGAACACCATATATTTT.

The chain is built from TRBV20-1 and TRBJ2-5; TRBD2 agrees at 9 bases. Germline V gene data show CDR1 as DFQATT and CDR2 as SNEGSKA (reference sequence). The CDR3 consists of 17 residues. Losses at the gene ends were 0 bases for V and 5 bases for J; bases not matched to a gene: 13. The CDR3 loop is CSAREFRAGGTWETQYF. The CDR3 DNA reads TGCAGTGCTAGAGAATTTCGAGCGGGAGGCACCTGGGAGACCCAGTACTTC.

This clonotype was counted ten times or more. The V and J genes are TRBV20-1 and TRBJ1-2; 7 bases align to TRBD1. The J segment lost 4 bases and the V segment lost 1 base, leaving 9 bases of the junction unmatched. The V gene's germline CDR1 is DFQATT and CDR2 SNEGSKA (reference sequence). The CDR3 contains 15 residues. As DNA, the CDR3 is TGCAGTGCTAGAGGAGAGGGGGCGGGTAGCTATGGCTACACCTTC. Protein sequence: CSARGEGAGSYGYTF.

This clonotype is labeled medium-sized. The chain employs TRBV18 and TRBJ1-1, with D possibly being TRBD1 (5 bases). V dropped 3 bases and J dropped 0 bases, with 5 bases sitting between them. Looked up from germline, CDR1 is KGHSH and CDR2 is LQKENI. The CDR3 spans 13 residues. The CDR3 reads CASSPGVNTEAFF. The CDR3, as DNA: TGTGCCAGCTCACCGGGGGTGAACACTGAAGCTTTCTTT.

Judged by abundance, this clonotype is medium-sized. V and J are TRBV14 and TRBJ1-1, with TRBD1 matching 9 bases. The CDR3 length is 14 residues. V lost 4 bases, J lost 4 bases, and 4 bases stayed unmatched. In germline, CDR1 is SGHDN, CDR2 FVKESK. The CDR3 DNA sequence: TGTGCCAGCAGCCGAGTGACAGGGGGCACTGAAGCTTTCTTT. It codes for CASSRVTGGTEAFF.